This T cell receptor beta chain came from a study of blood T cell repertoires in COVID-19. For the study at large: The United States, Italy and Spain supplied acute and convalescent COVID-19 samples. T cells, B-cell-depleted T cells, or PBMCs provided the cDNA or gDNA that served as material.

CDR1 is LGHNA, CDR2 YSLEER, per germline. V lost 3 bases and J lost 8; bases outside the gene matches: 5. This CDR3 region has 13 residues. Profiled with immunoSEQ multiplex PCR; TCRdb holds only in-frame clones, not every one. The table shows about 19,000 clones, with roughly nine tenths occurring only once. The TCR sequence derives from a man in his 70s with acute or convalescent COVID-19. The chain combines TRBV4-3 with TRBJ2-3; 7 positions agree with TRBD2. Sequencing used peripheral blood. The CDR3 is CASSQEPGGTQYF. CDR3 coding DNA: TGCGCCAGCAGCCAGGAACCGGGGGGTACGCAGTATTTT.